This is a list of T cell receptor beta chains from one sample in a study of T cell responses to AZD1222 COVID-19 vaccine. Profiling relied on immunoSEQ multiplex PCR, and the TCRdb table lists in-frame clones only, not all of them. Altogether some 150,000 clones are present, about 91% being singletons, with the ten largest covering about 15%. The source was peripheral blood, collected on day 0 of AZD1222 vaccination. The receptor set was obtained from an adult in good health. CDR3s include the opening cysteine and the closing phenylalanine or tryptophan. Only some rows state a clone size, as once, few, many or a class for expanded clones.

cdr3_length,v_call,j_call,clone_size,cdr3_aa
15,TRBV7-8,TRBJ2-5,.,CASSTSQGHQETQYF
14,TRBV5-5,TRBJ1-2,.,CASSLMWGEDGYTF
17,TRBV7-6,TRBJ1-1,few,CASSLVGGYDPLAEAFF
15,TRBV10-3,TRBJ1-2,.,CASREVGVTSGGYTF
15,TRBV6-5,TRBJ1-4,.,CASSPARKLNEKLFF
16,TRBV6-5,TRBJ2-7,once,CASSYRTSGAFYEQYF
14,TRBV13,TRBJ2-2,.,CASSLGTNTGELFF
19,TRBV18,TRBJ1-1,.,CASSTSQAGRSGMNTEAFF
13,TRBV29-1,TRBJ1-6,.,CSAAGTEGSPLHF
14,TRBV13,TRBJ2-5,.,CASSPLGGRETQYF
10,TRBV7-9,TRBJ2-7,.,CASSWDEQYF
16,TRBV9,TRBJ2-2,.,CASSPPGGTDTGELFF
14,TRBV4-3,TRBJ1-2,.,CASSPVGSNRGYTF
16,TRBV3-1/TRBV3-2,TRBJ2-3,.,CASSLGGLYPGDTQYF
13,TRBV7-2,TRBJ2-5,.,CASTANYGETQYF
13,TRBV28,TRBJ1-2,.,CASLRTANYGYTF
15,TRBV6-5,TRBJ1-2,.,CASSYRFTGGYGYTF
12,TRBV6-2/TRBV6-3,TRBJ1-6,.,CASSYGVTPLHF
13,TRBV5-1,TRBJ2-7,.,CASTRDNPYEQYF
16,TRBV7-3,TRBJ2-3,.,CASSPQGTGGTDTQYF
13,TRBV11-3,TRBJ1-1,.,CASSPNYNTEAFF
14,TRBV5-4,TRBJ1-3,few,CASSLSTAGNTIYF
17,TRBV5-1,TRBJ2-3,.,CASSLGPLAGRPDTQYF
13,TRBV18,TRBJ2-3,.,CASSPWTADTQYF
18,TRBV6-4,TRBJ1-6,.,CASRASDRAHRRESPLHF
15,TRBV19,TRBJ2-5,.,CASSISTSRAETQYF